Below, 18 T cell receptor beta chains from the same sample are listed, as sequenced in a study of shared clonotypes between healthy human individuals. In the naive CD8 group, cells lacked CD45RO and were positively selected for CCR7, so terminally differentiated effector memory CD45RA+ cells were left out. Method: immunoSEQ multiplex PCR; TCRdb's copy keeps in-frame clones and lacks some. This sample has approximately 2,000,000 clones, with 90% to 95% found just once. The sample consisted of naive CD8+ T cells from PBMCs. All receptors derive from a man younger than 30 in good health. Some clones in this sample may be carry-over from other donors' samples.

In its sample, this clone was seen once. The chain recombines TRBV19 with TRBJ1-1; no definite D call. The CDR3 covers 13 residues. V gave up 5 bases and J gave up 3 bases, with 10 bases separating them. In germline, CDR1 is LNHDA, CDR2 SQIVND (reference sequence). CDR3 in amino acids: CASSPWQDTEAFF. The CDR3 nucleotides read TGTGCCAGTAGTCCGTGGCAGGACACTGAAGCTTTCTTT. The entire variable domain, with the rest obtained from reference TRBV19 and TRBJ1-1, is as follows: DGGITQSPKYLFRKEGQNVTLSCEQNLNHDAMYWYRQDPGQGLRLIYYSQIVNDFQKGDIAEGYSVSREKKESFPLTVTSAQKNPTAFYLCASSPWQDTEAFFGQGTRLTVV.

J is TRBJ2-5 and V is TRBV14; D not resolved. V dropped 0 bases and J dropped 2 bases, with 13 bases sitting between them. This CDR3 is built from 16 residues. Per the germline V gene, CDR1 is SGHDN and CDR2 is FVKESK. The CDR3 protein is CASSQDTRRFQETQYF. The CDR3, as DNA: TGTGCCAGCAGCCAAGATACGAGGCGATTTCAAGAGACCCAGTACTTC. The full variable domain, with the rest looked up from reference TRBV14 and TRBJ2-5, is EAGVTQFPSHSVIEKGQTVTLRCDPISGHDNLYWYRRVMGKEIKFLLHFVKESKQDESGMPNNRFLAERTGGTYSTLKVQPAELEDSGVYFCASSQDTRRFQETQYFGPGTRLLVL.

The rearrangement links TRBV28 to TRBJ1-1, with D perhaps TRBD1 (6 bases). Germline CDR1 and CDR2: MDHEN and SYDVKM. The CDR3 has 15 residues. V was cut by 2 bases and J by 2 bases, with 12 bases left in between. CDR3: CASSLVGGQNTEAFF. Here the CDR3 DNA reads TGTGCCAGCAGTTTAGTTGGGGGGCAAAACACTGAAGCTTTCTTT.

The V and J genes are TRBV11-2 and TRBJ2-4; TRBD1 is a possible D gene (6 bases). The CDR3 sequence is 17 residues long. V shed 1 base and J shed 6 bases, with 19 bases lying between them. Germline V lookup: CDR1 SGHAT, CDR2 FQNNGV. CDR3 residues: CASSLVGVFGQLNIQYF. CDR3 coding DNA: TGTGCCAGCAGCTTAGTCGGTGTTTTTGGACAGTTAAACATTCAGTACTTC.

In DNA, the CDR3 is TGTGCCAGCAGTGGCATACTAGCGGGATTACTCAATGAGCAGTTCTTC. Translating gives CASSGILAGLLNEQFF. The chain uses TRBV6-1 and TRBJ2-1; TRBD2 aligns across 10 bases. The germline CDR1 and CDR2 sequences are MNHNS and SASEGT. The CDR3 runs 16 residues. V lost 4 bases to trimming and J lost 6 bases; unmatched junction nucleotides: 9.

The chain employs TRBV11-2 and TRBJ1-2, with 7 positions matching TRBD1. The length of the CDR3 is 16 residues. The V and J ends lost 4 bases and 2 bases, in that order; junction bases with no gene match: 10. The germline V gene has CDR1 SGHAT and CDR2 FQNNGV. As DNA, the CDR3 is TGTGCCAGCAGCTCGTGGGACAGCCGCACAAACTATGGCTACACCTTC. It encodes CASSSWDSRTNYGYTF. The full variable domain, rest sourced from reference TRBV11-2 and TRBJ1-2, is EAGVAQSPRYKIIEKRQSVAFWCNPISGHATLYWYQQILGQGPKLLIQFQNNGVVDDSQLPKDRFSAERLKGVDSTLKIQPAKLEDSAVYLCASSSWDSRTNYGYTFGSGTRLTVV.

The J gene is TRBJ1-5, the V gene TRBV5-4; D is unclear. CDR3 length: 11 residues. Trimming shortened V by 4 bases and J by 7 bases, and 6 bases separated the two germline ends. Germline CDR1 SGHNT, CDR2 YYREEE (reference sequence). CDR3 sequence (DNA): TGTGCCAGCAGCATTCCCCAGCCCCAGCATTTT. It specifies CASSIPQPQHF.

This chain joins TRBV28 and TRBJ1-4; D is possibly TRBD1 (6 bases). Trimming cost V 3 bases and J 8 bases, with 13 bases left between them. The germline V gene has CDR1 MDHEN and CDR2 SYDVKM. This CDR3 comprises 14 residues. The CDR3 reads CASSFTGMGEKLFF. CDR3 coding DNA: TGTGCCAGCAGTTTTACAGGGATGGGGGAAAAACTGTTTTTT.

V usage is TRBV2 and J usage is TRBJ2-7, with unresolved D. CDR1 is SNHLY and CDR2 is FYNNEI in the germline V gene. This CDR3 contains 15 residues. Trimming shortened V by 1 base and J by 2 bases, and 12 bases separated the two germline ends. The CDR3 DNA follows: TGTGCCAGCAGTGAAGGGGCCGACCGGACCTACGAGCAGTACTTC. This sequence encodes CASSEGADRTYEQYF.

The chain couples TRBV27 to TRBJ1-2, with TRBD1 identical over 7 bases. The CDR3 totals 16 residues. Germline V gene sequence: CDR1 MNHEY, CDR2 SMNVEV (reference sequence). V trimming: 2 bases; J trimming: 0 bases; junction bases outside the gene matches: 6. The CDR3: CASSLTKTGANYGYTF. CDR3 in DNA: TGTGCCAGCAGTTTAACTAAAACAGGGGCTAACTATGGCTACACCTTC.

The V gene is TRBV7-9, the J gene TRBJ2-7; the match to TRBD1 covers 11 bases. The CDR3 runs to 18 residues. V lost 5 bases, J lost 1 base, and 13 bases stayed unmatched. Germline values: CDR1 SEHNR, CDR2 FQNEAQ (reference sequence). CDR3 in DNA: TGTGCCAGCAGCCATCCTACCTCCGGGACAGGGGGATCCTACGAGCAGTACTTC. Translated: CASSHPTSGTGGSYEQYF. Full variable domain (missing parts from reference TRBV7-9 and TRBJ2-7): DTGVSQNPRHKITKRGQNVTFRCDPISEHNRLYWYRQTLGQGPEFLTYFQNEAQLEKSRLLSDRFSAERPKGSFSTLEIQRTEQGDSAMYLCASSHPTSGTGGSYEQYFGPGTRLTVT.

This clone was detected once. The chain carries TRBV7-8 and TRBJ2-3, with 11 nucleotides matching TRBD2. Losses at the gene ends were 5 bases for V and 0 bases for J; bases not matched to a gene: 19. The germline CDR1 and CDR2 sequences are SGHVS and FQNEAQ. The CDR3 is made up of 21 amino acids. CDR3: CASSLTSMGLAVLLSTDTQYF. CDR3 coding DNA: TGTGCCAGCAGCCTAACCTCTATGGGACTAGCGGTTCTCCTTAGCACAGATACGCAGTATTTT.

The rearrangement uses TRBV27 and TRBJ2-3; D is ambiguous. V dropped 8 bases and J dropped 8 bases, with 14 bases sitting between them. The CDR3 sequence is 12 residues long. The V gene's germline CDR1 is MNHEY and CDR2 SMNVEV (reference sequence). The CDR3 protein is CASRPGLGTQYF. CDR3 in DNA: TGTGCCAGCCGTCCCGGGTTGGGTACGCAGTATTTT.

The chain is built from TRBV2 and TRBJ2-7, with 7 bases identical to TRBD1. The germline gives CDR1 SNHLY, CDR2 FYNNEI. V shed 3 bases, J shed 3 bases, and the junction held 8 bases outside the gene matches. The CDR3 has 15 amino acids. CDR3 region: CASSDALGQNYEQYF. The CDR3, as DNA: TGTGCCAGCAGTGATGCCCTGGGACAGAACTACGAGCAGTACTTC. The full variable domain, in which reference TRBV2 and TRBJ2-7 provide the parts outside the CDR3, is EPEVTQTPSHQVTQMGQEVILRCVPISNHLYFYWYRQILGQKVEFLVSFYNNEISEKSEIFDDQFSVERPDGSNFTLKIRSTKLEDSAMYFCASSDALGQNYEQYFGPGTRLTVT.

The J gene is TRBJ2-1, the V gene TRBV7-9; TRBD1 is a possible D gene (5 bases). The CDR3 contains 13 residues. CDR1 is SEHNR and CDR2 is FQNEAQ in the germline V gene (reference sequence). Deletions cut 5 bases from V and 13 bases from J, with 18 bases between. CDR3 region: CASSPPDTRAQFF. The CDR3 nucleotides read TGTGCCAGCAGCCCCCCGGACACAAGAGCCCAGTTCTTC.

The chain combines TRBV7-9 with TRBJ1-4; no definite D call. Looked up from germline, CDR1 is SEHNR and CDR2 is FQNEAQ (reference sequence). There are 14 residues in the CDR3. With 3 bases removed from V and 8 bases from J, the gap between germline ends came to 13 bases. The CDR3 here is CASSFGLGGEKLFF. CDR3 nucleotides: TGTGCCAGCAGCTTCGGGTTGGGTGGGGAAAAACTGTTTTTT.

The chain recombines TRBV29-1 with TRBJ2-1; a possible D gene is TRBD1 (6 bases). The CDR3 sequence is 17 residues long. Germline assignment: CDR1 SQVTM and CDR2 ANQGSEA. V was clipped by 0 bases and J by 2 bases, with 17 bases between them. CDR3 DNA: TGCAGCGTTGAAGATATGACGCAGGGACAAGCCTACAATGAGCAGTTCTTC. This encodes CSVEDMTQGQAYNEQFF.

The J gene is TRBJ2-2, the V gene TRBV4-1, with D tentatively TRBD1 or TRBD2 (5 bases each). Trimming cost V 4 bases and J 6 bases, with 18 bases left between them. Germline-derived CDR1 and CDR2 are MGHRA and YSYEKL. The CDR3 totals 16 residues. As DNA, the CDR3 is TGCGCCAGCAGCCTCCGTCAGGGCCCGGGGTCCGGGGAGCTGTTTTTT. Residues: CASSLRQGPGSGELFF.